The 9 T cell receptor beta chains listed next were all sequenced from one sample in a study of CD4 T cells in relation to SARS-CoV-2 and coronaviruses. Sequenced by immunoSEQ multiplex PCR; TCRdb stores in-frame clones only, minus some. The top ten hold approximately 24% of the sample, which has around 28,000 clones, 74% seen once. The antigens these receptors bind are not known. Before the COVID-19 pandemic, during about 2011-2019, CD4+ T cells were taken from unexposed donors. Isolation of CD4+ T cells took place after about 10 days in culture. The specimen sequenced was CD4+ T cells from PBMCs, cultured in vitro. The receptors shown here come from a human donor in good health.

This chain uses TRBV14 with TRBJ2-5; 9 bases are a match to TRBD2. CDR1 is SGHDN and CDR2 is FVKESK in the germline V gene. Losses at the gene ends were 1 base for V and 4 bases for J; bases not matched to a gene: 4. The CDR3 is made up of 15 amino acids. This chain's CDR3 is CASSQVAGGRETQYF. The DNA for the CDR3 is TGTGCCAGCAGCCAAGTCGCGGGGGGGCGAGAGACCCAGTACTTC.

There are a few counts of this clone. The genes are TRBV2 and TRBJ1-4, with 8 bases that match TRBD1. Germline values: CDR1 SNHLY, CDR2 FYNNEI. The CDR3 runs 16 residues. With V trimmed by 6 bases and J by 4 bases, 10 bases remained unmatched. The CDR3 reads CASRGDRLFGNEKLFF. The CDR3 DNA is TGTGCCAGCAGGGGGGACAGGCTATTTGGTAATGAAAAACTGTTTTTT. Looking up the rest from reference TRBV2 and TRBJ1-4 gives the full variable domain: EPEVTQTPSHQVTQMGQEVILRCVPISNHLYFYWYRQILGQKVEFLVSFYNNEISEKSEIFDDQFSVERPDGSNFTLKIRSTKLEDSAMYFCASRGDRLFGNEKLFFGSGTQLSVL.

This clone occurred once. CDR3 DNA sequence: TGTGCCACTAGGGACAGGGGGTACGAGCAGTACTTC. It yields the protein CATRDRGYEQYF. This sequence joins TRBV10-3 and TRBJ2-7, with 11 bases aligning to TRBD1. Germline CDR1 reads ENHRY; CDR2 reads SYGVKD. Trimming took 10 bases from V and 4 from J; bases not matched to a gene: 3. The CDR3 is 12 residues long.

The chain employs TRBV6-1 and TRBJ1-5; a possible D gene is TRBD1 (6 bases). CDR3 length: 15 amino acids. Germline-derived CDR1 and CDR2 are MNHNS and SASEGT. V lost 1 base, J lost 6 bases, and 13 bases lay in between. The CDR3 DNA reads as TGTGCCAGCAGTGAAGGGCCAGGGGACGGTCAGCCCCAGCATTTT. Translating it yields CASSEGPGDGQPQHF.

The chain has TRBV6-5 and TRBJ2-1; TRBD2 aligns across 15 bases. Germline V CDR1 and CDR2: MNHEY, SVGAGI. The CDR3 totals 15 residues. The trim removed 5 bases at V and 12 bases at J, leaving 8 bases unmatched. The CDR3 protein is CASSKPGLAGGMQFF. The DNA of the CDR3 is TGTGCCAGCAGTAAACCGGGACTAGCGGGGGGTATGCAGTTCTTC.

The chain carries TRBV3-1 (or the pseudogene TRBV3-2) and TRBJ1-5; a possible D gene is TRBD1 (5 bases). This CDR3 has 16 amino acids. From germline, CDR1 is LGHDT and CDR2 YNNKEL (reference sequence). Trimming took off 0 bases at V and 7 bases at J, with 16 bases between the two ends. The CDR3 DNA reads TGTGCCAGCAGCCAAGATGCCCGGGGGTCCGAACAGCCCCAGCATTTT. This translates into CASSQDARGSEQPQHF.

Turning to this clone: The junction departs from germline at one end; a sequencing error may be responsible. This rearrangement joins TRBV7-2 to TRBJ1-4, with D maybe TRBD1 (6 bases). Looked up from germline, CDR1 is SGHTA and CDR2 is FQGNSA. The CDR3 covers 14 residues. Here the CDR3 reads CASGLGGYSEKLFF. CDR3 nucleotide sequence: TGTGCCAGCGGCTTGGGGGGCTATTCGGAAAAACTGTTTTTT.

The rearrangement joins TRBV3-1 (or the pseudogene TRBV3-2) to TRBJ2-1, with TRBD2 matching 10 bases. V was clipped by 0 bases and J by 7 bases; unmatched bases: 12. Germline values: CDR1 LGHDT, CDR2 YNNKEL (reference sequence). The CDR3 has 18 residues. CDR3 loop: CASSQDNGGASGSNEQFF. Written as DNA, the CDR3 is TGTGCCAGCAGCCAAGATAACGGAGGGGCTAGCGGGAGTAATGAGCAGTTCTTC.

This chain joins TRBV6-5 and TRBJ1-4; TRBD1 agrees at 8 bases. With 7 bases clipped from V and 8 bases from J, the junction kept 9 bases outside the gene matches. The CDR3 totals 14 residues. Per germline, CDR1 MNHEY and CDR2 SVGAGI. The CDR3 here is CASTLPGQDEKLFF. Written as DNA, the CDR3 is TGTGCCAGCACCTTGCCGGGACAGGACGAAAAACTGTTTTTT.